A selection of T cell receptor beta chains follows, all from one sample in a study of T-cell reconstitution after alpha-beta-depleted transplantation in children. TCRdb used MiXCR to reprocess the PCR reads, holding one entry per CDR3 protein. The table lists roughly 100,000 distinct CDR3 sequences, about 6% of them singletons. The sequencing here drew on PBMCs, mostly from graft donor cells, taken 60 days after TCRalphabeta/CD19-depleted stem cell transplant. These receptors all come from a female patient between 2 and 15 years old who had a stem cell transplant for Fanconi anemia, so the T cells may come from the graft donor. Each CDR3 is given with its conserved first and last residue. Fields, in order: CDR3 DNA, CDR3 protein, D gene, V gene, J gene, clone size. The D gene is left open where the match is weak. A clone size is listed for some rows: how often the clone was seen (once, few, many), or a class if it is expanded.

TGTGCCAGCAGTTACTCGGCGGGAGAGGTCCACAATGAGCAGTTCTTC,CASSYSAGEVHNEQFF,TRBD2,TRBV6-5,TRBJ2-1,many
TGCGCCAGCAGTGGGAGTAGAGAGGATTCCACCTACGAGCAGTACTTC,CASSGSREDSTYEQYF,.,TRBV10-1,TRBJ2-7,.
TGTGCCAGCAGCCAAGAGGTCCAGTCTTCGTATGGCTACACCTTC,CASSQEVQSSYGYTF,.,TRBV4-2,TRBJ1-2,many
TGTGCCAGCAGAACAATAAACACCGGGGAGCTGTTTTTT,CASRTINTGELFF,.,TRBV12-3/TRBV12-4,TRBJ2-2,many
TGTGCCAGCTGTTTCCCAAGCGGGGGGGTATTCTGGGGCAATGAGCAGTTCTTC,CASCFPSGGVFWGNEQFF,TRBD2,TRBV3-1,TRBJ2-1,.
TGCAGCGTTCAGGCCGGGGGCGAGCAGTACTTC,CSVQAGGEQYF,.,TRBV29-1,TRBJ2-7,many
TGCAGTGCTAGGCGGACAGGTACCGGAGGGTCCCTCCACTTT,CSARRTGTGGSLHF,TRBD1,TRBV20-1,TRBJ1-6,few
TGCAGTGCTAGGAGTGAACTAGCGTGGGGACAGACCCAGTACTTC,CSARSELAWGQTQYF,TRBD2,TRBV20-1,TRBJ2-5,.
TGTGCCACCAGTGATTTTCGGACAGGGAGCACAGATACGCAGTATTTT,CATSDFRTGSTDTQYF,TRBD1,TRBV24-1,TRBJ2-3,.
TGCTGTGCTAGAGCCCCTCGGGGCAGAACGTACAATGAGCAGTTCTTC,CCARAPRGRTYNEQFF,.,TRBV20-1,TRBJ2-1,.
TGTGCCATCTCACTTCTGACCGGGTTAACCTACAATGAGCAGTTCTTC,CAISLLTGLTYNEQFF,.,TRBV28,TRBJ2-1,many
TGCGCCAGCAGCGGCGGGGTAAACATTCAGTACTTC,CASSGGVNIQYF,.,TRBV5-1,TRBJ2-4,many
TGTGCCAGCAGCCAAGATTCCCCCATTTACAATGAGCAGTTCTTC,CASSQDSPIYNEQFF,.,TRBV4-2,TRBJ2-1,.
TGTGCCAGCAGCTTGACAGGGACCACAGATACGCAGTATTTT,CASSLTGTTDTQYF,TRBD1,TRBV7-2,TRBJ2-3,many
TGTGCCAGCAGTCTCTCGGGGCAGGGTGGGAATGAGCAGTTCTTC,CASSLSGQGGNEQFF,.,TRBV12-3/TRBV12-4,TRBJ2-1,many
TGTGCCAGCAGACCAGGACAGGGCTTGTACGAGCAGTACTTC,CASRPGQGLYEQYF,TRBD1,TRBV28,TRBJ2-7,medium-sized